This T cell receptor (beta chain) stems from a study of T cell responses to AZD1222 COVID-19 vaccine. Looking at the study overall: Analysis merged second doses at about 4 or about 12 weeks.

The table came from immunoSEQ multiplex PCR; TCRdb's copy has only in-frame clones and leaves some out. The sample includes about 90,000 clones, about 90% of them seen just once. To note about this clone: Its antigen is currently unknown.

Study-level points and caveats: Spike was spanned by vaccine-associated CD4 TCRs, with dominance at 160-218 and 743-854. Mostly white British, mostly female donors; authors suggested clonal diversity may be underestimated.

The material sequenced was peripheral blood, taken on day 0 of AZD1222 vaccination. This TCR was sampled from an adult in good health.

CDR3 amino acids: CASSLGSYGYTF. CDR3 coding DNA: TGCGCCAGCAGCTTGGGAAGCTATGGCTACACCTTC. The chain employs TRBV5-1 and TRBJ1-2, with D unclear. The CDR3 loop spans 12 amino acids. Germline CDR1 is SGHRS and CDR2 is YFSETQ. The germline V and J ends were trimmed by 0 bases and 4 bases, with 4 bases remaining between them.